The T cell receptor beta chain described here comes from a study of Graves' ophthalmopathy and Graves' hyperthyroidism. This clonotype has ten or more counts. Its antigen is not known. Study conclusions and caveats: Most expanded thyroid clonotypes above 0.001 frequency also appeared in blood. Classification of ophthalmopathy versus stable hyperthyroidism by a 13-signature model yielded around 90% sensitivity and approximately 80% specificity.

Germline V gene lookup returns CDR1 MNHEY and CDR2 SMNVEV (reference sequence). The CDR3 is made up of 15 amino acids. Trimming removed 7 bases at V and 5 bases at J, with 20 bases between. Uncontrolled infections, pregnancy, lactation or other autoimmune diseases led to patient exclusion. A diagnosis was made from clinical symptoms together with serum thyroxine, TRAb, thyroid ultrasound and orbital computed tomography. Transcripts of RNA were the source for amplifying TCR beta CDR3 regions. The library came from an HTBI-primed first-round RT-PCR and a second-round multiplex PCR. TCRdb independently ran MiXCR on the multiplex PCR reads; one entry per CDR3 protein. In the table there are some 160,000 distinct CDR3 sequences, 39% of which are singletons.

The sample taken for sequencing was peripheral blood. The origin of this receptor is a man aged 25-40 years with Graves' ophthalmopathy. The chain uses TRBV27 and TRBJ1-2, with D possibly matching TRBD1 (6 bases). DNA of the CDR3: TGTGCCAGCACCCCCGCGACAGGCCTGGGGTATGGCTACACCTTC. This sequence encodes CASTPATGLGYGYTF.